The clone carrying this T cell receptor (beta chain) was seen a few times. Its antigen remains unknown. This sample stems from a study of identical twins. General study findings and limits: Diverse VJ usage suggested most zero-insertion clonotypes were not invariant T cells. The analysis was cross-sectional rather than longitudinal within donors. Sequences that were out-of-frame, alpha and twin-shared displayed an excess of low generation probability.

TCRdb re-analysed the 5' RACE reads in MiXCR, keeping a single row per CDR3 protein. The data contain 700,000 to 950,000 distinct CDR3 sequences, more than 9% of them singletons. Germline-derived CDR1 and CDR2 are SGHVS and FQNEAQ. J gave up 5 bases and V 5 bases, and 9 bases lay outside the gene matches. CDR3 length equals 15 residues. The same specimen was also included in a second study, on yellow fever vaccine responses in identical twins.

This clonotype originated in a woman between 18 and 29 years old in good health. The chain joins TRBV7-8 to TRBJ2-5; 9 bases fit TRBD2. Sequenced sample: PBMCs. In nucleotides, the CDR3 is TGTGCCAGCAGCCCGATAGCGGGAGCATGGGAGACCCAGTACTTC. Translation gives CASSPIAGAWETQYF.